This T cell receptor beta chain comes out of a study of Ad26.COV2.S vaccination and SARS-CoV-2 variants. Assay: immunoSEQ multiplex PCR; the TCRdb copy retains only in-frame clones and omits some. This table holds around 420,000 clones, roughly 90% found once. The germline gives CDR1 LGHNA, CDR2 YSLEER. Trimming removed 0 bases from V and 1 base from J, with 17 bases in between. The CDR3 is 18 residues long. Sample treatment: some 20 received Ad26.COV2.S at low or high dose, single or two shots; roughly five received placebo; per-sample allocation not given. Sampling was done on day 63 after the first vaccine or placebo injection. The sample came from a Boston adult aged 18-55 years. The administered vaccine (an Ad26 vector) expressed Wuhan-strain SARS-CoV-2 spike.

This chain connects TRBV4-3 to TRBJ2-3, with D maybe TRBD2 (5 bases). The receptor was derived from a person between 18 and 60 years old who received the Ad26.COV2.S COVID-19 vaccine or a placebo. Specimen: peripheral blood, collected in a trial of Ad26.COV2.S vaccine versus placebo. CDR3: CASSQDFTMAGRTDTQYF. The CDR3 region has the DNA TGCGCCAGCAGCCAAGATTTCACGATGGCGGGCCGCACAGATACGCAGTATTTT.